Detailed here is one T cell receptor beta chain. This sample is drawn from a study of chemoradiotherapy in HPV16-positive cancers. Sequencing used immunoSEQ multiplex PCR; TCRdb keeps in-frame clones, though not all of them. The table includes approximately 6,600 clones, under 80% detected once. The CDR3 is made up of 15 amino acids. With 2 bases removed from V and 5 bases from J, the gap between germline ends came to 15 bases. Germline CDR1 MNHNY, CDR2 SVGAGI (reference sequence). This TCR was sampled from a human donor with HPV-associated anogenital cancer. This rearrangement joins TRBV6-6 to TRBJ1-2, with D unclear. The material was tumor tissue, obtained from a patient who underwent chemoradiotherapy. The CDR3 nucleotides read TGTGCCAGCAGTTACAGTTTATCCGTGGGTTATGGCTACACCTTC. Translated, it gives CASSYSLSVGYGYTF.